The subject of this entry is one T cell receptor (beta chain). Trimming shortened V by 2 bases and J by 1 base, and 9 bases separated the two germline ends. Per the germline V gene, CDR1 is MNHEY and CDR2 is SMNVEV (reference sequence). This CDR3 has 15 residues. This sample is drawn from a study of blood T cell repertoires in COVID-19. The data were produced by immunoSEQ multiplex PCR, yet TCRdb's version contains in-frame clones alone and is incomplete. The sample yields about 160,000 clones, 65% to 85% seen once. The chain employs TRBV27 and TRBJ2-1, with D hard to call. The sample was peripheral blood. This clonotype was sampled from a man aged 55 to 70 with active or convalescent COVID-19. The CDR3 nucleotides read TGTGCCAGCAGTTTAGATAGCTTTTCCTACAATGAGCAGTTCTTC. Amino acid sequence: CASSLDSFSYNEQFF.